The rows below give T cell receptor beta chains drawn from one sample of a study of shared clonotypes between healthy human individuals. Some clones are missing from TCRdb's copy, which holds only in-frame ones; the method was immunoSEQ multiplex PCR. The sample includes hundreds of thousands of clones, roughly 95% seen only once; the top ten take less than 0.13%. The specimen was naive CD8+ T cells sorted from blood. Receptors were obtained from a woman aged 25 to 39 in good health. The CDR3 runs from the conserved cysteine through the conserved F or W. A D gene is named only where the DNA matches it firmly. Clone sizes are given selectively: once, few, many, or a class where the clone is expanded.

-,TRBV13,-,TRBJ2-1,CASSPKGDTYYNEQFF,TGTGCCAGCAGCCCCAAGGGGGACACCTACTACAATGAGCAGTTCTTC
-,TRBV28,-,TRBJ2-7,CASSSPIERVGLVAYF,TGTGCCAGCAGTTCCCCCATCGAGCGGGTGGGCCTTGTGGCCTACTTC
-,TRBV29-1,TRBD2,TRBJ2-7,CSVETSGSYEQYF,TGCAGCGTTGAAACTAGCGGCTCCTACGAGCAGTACTTC
-,TRBV2,-,TRBJ1-3,CASSEASGAGNTIYF,TGTGCCAGCAGTGAAGCGTCAGGTGCTGGAAACACCATATATTTT
-,TRBV2,-,TRBJ2-7,CASSDFGEQYF,TGTGCCAGCAGCGACTTCGGGGAGCAGTACTTC
-,TRBV6-1,TRBD2,TRBJ2-1,CASSGNGGLAGVNEQFF,TGTGCCAGCAGTGGGAACGGCGGACTAGCGGGAGTCAATGAGCAGTTCTTC
-,TRBV19,-,TRBJ1-4,CASSIPGSQPELFF,TGTGCCAGTAGTATCCCCGGGAGTCAACCCGAACTGTTTTTT
-,TRBV7-9,TRBD2,TRBJ2-1,CASSRRTSGYSYNEQFF,TGTGCCAGCAGCCGACGGACTAGCGGATACTCCTACAATGAGCAGTTCTTC
-,TRBV16,-,TRBJ2-1,CASRINRQAQFF,TGTGCCAGCAGGATTAATCGACAAGCACAGTTCTTC
-,TRBV7-9,-,TRBJ2-2,CASSLSVGELFF,TGTGCCAGCAGCTTAAGCGTCGGGGAGCTGTTTTTT
-,TRBV6-6,-,TRBJ1-2,CASSSDSRNYGYTF,TGTGCCAGCAGTTCGGACAGCCGAAACTATGGCTACACCTTC
-,TRBV15,TRBD1,TRBJ2-1,CATSRSTGTGIYEQFF,TGTGCCACCAGCAGAAGCACCGGGACAGGGATATATGAGCAGTTCTTC
-,TRBV30,-,TRBJ2-7,CAWSVFGEWSSYEQYF,TGTGCCTGGAGTGTATTTGGTGAGTGGAGCTCCTACGAGCAGTACTTC
once,TRBV19,-,TRBJ2-2,CASSIGQYTGELFF,TGTGCCAGTAGTATTGGACAGTACACCGGGGAGCTGTTTTTT
once,TRBV11-2,TRBD2,TRBJ2-1,CASSFSGKNEQFF,TGTGCCAGCAGCTTTAGCGGGAAAAATGAGCAGTTCTTC
-,TRBV19,-,TRBJ1-1,CASDSTTGTNTEAFF,TGTGCCAGTGATAGTACGACCGGGACGAACACTGAAGCTTTCTTT
-,TRBV19,-,TRBJ1-4,CASSMTFGGNEKLFF,TGTGCCAGTAGTATGACCTTTGGAGGGAATGAAAAACTGTTTTTT
once,TRBV6-5,TRBD1,TRBJ2-1,CASSFIGQGEFNEQFF,TGTGCCAGCAGTTTCATCGGACAGGGGGAGTTCAATGAGCAGTTCTTC
-,TRBV27,-,TRBJ1-1,CASSLRGGNTEAFF,TGTGCCAGCAGTTTGCGGGGAGGGAACACTGAAGCTTTCTTT
-,TRBV19,-,TRBJ2-1,CASRETTGNLANEQFF,TGTGCCAGTAGAGAGACCACAGGGAATCTAGCCAATGAGCAGTTCTTC
-,TRBV6-1,-,TRBJ2-7,CASSRDRNYEQYF,TGTGCCAGCAGCCGGGACCGTAACTACGAGCAGTACTTC
-,TRBV2,-,TRBJ2-7,CASFRRTGERDEQYF,TGTGCCAGCTTCCGCCGGACGGGGGAGAGGGACGAGCAGTACTTC
-,TRBV27,TRBD2,TRBJ2-3,CASSLLAGVGDTQYF,TGTGCCAGCAGTTTACTAGCGGGAGTAGGGGATACGCAGTATTTT
-,TRBV4-1,-,TRBJ2-1,CASSQPPGLTNEQFF,TGCGCCAGCAGCCAGCCGCCGGGACTGACCAATGAGCAGTTCTTC
-,TRBV9,-,TRBJ2-7,CASSVAPGKPSYEQYF,TGTGCCAGCAGCGTAGCTCCGGGGAAACCTTCCTACGAGCAGTACTTC
-,TRBV7-9,-,TRBJ2-1,CASSSPYGGAYNEQFF,TGTGCCAGCAGCTCACCGTACGGAGGAGCCTACAATGAGCAGTTCTTC
-,TRBV28,-,TRBJ2-7,CASSWDGTYEQYF,TGTGCCAGCAGTTGGGACGGTACCTACGAGCAGTACTTC
-,TRBV9,-,TRBJ1-4,CASSVVRSGPNEKLFF,TGTGCCAGCAGCGTAGTGAGATCCGGCCCCAATGAAAAACTGTTTTTT
-,TRBV5-5,-,TRBJ2-1,CASSLARSSYNEQFF,TGTGCCAGCAGCTTGGCCAGGTCTTCCTACAATGAGCAGTTCTTC
-,TRBV28,-,TRBJ2-2,CASSHWGGERNTGELFF,TGTGCCAGCAGCCACTGGGGGGGCGAGCGGAACACCGGGGAGCTGTTTTTT
-,TRBV27,-,TRBJ2-5,CASSLQETQYF,TGTGCCAGCTCCCTGCAAGAGACCCAGTACTTC
-,TRBV11-2,-,TRBJ2-7,CASSATEQYF,TGTGCCAGCAGCGCCACCGAGCAGTACTTC
-,TRBV10-1,TRBD2,TRBJ2-3,CASSETAGGADTQYF,TGCGCCAGCAGTGAGACAGCGGGAGGAGCAGATACGCAGTATTTT
once,TRBV13,TRBD2,TRBJ2-1,CASSKAGEVHEQFF,TGTGCCAGCAGCAAAGCGGGAGAGGTCCATGAGCAGTTCTTC
-,TRBV2,-,TRBJ2-2,CARGDLENTGELFF,TGTGCCAGGGGGGACCTAGAGAACACCGGGGAGCTGTTTTTT
-,TRBV7-2,-,TRBJ2-7,CASSPAYEQYF,TGTGCCAGCAGCCCCGCCTACGAGCAGTACTTC
-,TRBV6-1,TRBD2,TRBJ2-1,CASRGLAGVTDEQFF,TGTGCCAGCAGGGGACTAGCGGGAGTTACGGATGAGCAGTTCTTC
-,TRBV5-4,-,TRBJ2-1,CASSDDNYNEQFF,TGTGCCAGCAGCGACGACAACTACAATGAGCAGTTCTTC
-,TRBV30,TRBD1,TRBJ1-1,CAWSVGDRAEAFF,TGTGCCTGGAGTGTAGGGGACAGAGCTGAAGCTTTCTTT